This T cell receptor (beta chain) was identified during a study of identical twins' blood T cells. This clonotype came up many times. Antigen: not known. Germline-derived CDR1 and CDR2 are SGHRS and YFSETQ. J gave up 0 bases and V 4 bases, and 9 bases lay outside the gene matches. The CDR3 spans 16 residues. Study-wide points: Twins shared more top CDR3 clonotypes than unrelated donors did. Environmental influences on twin similarity could not be excluded.

A previously described protocol, modified, built RNA-based TCR cDNA libraries. TCRdb re-analysed the 5' RACE reads in MiXCR, keeping a single row per CDR3 protein. The table has roughly 380,000 distinct CDR3 sequences, roughly 28% seen once. The sequencing sample was made of PBMCs. V and J are TRBV5-1 and TRBJ1-1; 7 nucleotides align to TRBD1. The receptor was isolated from a woman aged 18-50 years in good health. CDR3 DNA sequence: TGCGCCAGCAGCAAGAAACAGGGGTCGCTGAACACTGAAGCTTTCTTT. Encoded protein: CASSKKQGSLNTEAFF.